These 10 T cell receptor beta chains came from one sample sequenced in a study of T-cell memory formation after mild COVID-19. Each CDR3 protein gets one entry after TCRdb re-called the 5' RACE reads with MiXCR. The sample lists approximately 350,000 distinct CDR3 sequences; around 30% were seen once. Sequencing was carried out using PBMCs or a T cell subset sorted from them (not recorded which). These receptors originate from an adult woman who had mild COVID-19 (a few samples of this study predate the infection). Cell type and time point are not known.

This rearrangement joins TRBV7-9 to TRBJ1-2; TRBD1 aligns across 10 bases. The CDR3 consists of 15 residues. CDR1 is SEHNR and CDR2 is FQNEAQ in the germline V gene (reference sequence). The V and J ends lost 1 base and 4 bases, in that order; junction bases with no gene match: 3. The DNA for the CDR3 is TGTGCCAGCAGCTTAGGCGGACAGGGGGGCTATGGCTACACCTTC. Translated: CASSLGGQGGYGYTF. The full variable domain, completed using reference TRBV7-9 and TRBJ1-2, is DTGVSQNPRHKITKRGQNVTFRCDPISEHNRLYWYRQTLGQGPEFLTYFQNEAQLEKSRLLSDRFSAERPKGSFSTLEIQRTEQGDSAMYLCASSLGGQGGYGYTFGSGTRLTVV.

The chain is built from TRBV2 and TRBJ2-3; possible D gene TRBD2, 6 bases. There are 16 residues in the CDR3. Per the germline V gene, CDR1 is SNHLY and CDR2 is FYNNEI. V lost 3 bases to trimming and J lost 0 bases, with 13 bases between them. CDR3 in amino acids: CASSDPGGESTDTQYF. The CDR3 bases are TGTGCCAGCAGTGATCCGGGCGGGGAGAGCACAGATACGCAGTATTTT.

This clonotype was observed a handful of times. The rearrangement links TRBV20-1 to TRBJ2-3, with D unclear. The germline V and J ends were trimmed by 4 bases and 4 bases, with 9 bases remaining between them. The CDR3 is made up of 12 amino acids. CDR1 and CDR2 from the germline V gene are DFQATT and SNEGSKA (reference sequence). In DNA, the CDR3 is TGCAGTGCTAAAAGGCCTCCAGATACGCAGTATTTT. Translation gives CSAKRPPDTQYF.

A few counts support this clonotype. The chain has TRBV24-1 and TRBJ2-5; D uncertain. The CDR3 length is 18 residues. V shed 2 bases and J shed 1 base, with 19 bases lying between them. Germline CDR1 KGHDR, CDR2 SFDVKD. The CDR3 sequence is CATSDSKHKPVAQETQYF. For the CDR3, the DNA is TGTGCCACCAGTGATTCCAAACACAAGCCAGTGGCCCAAGAGACCCAGTACTTC.

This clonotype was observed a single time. The CDR3 here is CASSVAQGNTEAFF. CDR3 DNA sequence: TGTGCCAGCAGCGTAGCCCAGGGCAACACTGAAGCTTTCTTT. V gene TRBV9 combines with J gene TRBJ1-1, with a tentative D call TRBD1 (5 bases). Trimming took 0 bases from V and 2 from J, leaving 8 bases between them. The CDR3 runs 14 residues. Germline V gives CDR1 SGDLS, CDR2 YYNGEE. Together with reference TRBV9 and TRBJ1-1, the CDR3 gives the full variable domain: DSGVTQTPKHLITATGQRVTLRCSPRSGDLSVYWYQQSLDQGLQFLIQYYNGEERAKGNILERFSAQQFPDLHSELNLSSLELGDSALYFCASSVAQGNTEAFFGQGTRLTVV.

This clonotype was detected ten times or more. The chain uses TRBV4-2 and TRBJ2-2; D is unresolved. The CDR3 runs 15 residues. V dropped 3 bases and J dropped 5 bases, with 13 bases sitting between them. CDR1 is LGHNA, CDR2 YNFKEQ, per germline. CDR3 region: CASSHQERQTGELFF. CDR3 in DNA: TGTGCCAGCAGCCACCAGGAACGACAAACCGGGGAGCTGTTTTTT.

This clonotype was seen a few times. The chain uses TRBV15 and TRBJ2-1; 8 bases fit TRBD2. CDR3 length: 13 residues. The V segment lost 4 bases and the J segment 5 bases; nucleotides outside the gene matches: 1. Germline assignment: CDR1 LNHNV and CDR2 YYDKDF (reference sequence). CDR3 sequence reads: CATSTGGHNEQFF. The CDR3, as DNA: TGTGCCACCAGCACGGGGGGGCACAATGAGCAGTTCTTC.

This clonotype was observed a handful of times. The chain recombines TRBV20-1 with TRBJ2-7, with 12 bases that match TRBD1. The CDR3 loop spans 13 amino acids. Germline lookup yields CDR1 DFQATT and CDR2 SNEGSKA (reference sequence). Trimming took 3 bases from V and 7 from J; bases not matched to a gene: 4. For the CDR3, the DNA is TGCAGTGCTAGGGGGGACAGGGGGCGGGAGCAGTACTTC. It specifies CSARGDRGREQYF.

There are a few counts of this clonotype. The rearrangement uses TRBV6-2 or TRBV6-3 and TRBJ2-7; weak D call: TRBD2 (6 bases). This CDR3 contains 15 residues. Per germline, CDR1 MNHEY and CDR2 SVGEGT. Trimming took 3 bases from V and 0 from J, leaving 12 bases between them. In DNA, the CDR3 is TGTGCCAGCAGTTATTCCGGGACTCCCTCCTACGAGCAGTACTTC. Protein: CASSYSGTPSYEQYF.

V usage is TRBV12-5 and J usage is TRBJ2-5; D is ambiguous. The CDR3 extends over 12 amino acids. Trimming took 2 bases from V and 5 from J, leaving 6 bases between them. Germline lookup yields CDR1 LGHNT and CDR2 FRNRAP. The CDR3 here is CASGLNEETQYF. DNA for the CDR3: TGTGCTAGTGGTTTGAACGAGGAGACCCAGTACTTC.